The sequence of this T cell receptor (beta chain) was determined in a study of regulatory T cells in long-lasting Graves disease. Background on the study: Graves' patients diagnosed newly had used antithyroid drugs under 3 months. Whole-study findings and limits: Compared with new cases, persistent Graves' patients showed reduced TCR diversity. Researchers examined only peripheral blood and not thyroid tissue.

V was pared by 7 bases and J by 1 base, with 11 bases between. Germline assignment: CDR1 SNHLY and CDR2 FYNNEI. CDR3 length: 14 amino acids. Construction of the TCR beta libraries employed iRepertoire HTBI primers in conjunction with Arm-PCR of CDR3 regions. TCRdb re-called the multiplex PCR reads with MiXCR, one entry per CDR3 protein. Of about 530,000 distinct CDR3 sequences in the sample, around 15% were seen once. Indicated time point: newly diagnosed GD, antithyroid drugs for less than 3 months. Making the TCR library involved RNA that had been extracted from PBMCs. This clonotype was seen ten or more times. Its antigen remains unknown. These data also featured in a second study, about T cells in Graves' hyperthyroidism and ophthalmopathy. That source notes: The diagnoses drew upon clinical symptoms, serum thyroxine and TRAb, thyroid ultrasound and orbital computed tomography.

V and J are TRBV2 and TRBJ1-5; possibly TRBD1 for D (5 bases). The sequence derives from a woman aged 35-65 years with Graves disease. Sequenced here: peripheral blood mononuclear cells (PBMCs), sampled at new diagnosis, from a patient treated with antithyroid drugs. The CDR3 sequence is CASTPGRSNQPQHF. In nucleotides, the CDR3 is TGTGCCAGCACCCCGGGACGGAGCAATCAGCCCCAGCATTTT.